The T cell receptor beta chain under discussion was sequenced for a study of beta chain features in type 1 diabetes. Study results and limitations: Moderate yet significant TCRB CDR3 shortening was seen in Type 1 diabetes patients in all four CD4+ subsets.

The isolated RNA, all of it, was reverse transcribed, so expressed TCRB transcripts were what got sequenced. The protocol was immunoSEQ multiplex PCR, while the TCRdb copy is restricted to in-frame clones and leaves out a portion. The sample shows hundreds of thousands of clones, over 12% of them seen only once. Stem cell-like memory, regulatory, central memory and naive CD4+ cells were sorted via CD45RO/CCR7/CD25/CD127/CD95/CD27. The CDR3 totals 15 residues. V was trimmed by 6 bases and J by 0 bases, leaving 13 bases between them. The V gene's germline CDR1 is SGHAT and CDR2 FQNNGV. This clone appeared a few times. Its antigen remains unknown.

This clonotype was obtained from a man between 18 and 35 years old with type 1 diabetes. Sequenced: naive CD4+ T cells from blood. The rearrangement joins TRBV11-2 to TRBJ2-3; D is unclear. The CDR3 spells CASSLQWLSTDTQYF. CDR3 in DNA: TGTGCCAGCAGTTTACAGTGGCTCAGCACAGATACGCAGTATTTT. Variable domain in full (rest from reference TRBV11-2 and TRBJ2-3): EAGVAQSPRYKIIEKRQSVAFWCNPISGHATLYWYQQILGQGPKLLIQFQNNGVVDDSQLPKDRFSAERLKGVDSTLKIQPAKLEDSAVYLCASSLQWLSTDTQYFGPGTRLTVL.